This T cell receptor beta chain was observed in a study of blood T cells in healthy people across ages. Regarding the study as a whole: Researchers report that TCR beta diversity correlated strongly with naive T cell percentage.

A J-beta primer mix and a sample-barcoded 5' primer were used in a second PCR of roughly 7 to 12 cycles. TCRdb ran MiXCR on the 5' RACE reads and lists one entry per CDR3 protein. Among fewer than 1 million distinct CDR3 sequences, 44% were seen once, and the ten largest hold roughly 19%. The table lists this clonotype with a few counts. Its antigen remains unknown. Germline V gene data show CDR1 as SGHAT and CDR2 as FQNNGV. The CDR3 is 23 amino acids. V dropped 1 base and J dropped 0; count of bases not matched to a gene: 26. V is TRBV11-2 and J is TRBJ2-7, with 8 nucleotides matching TRBD2. The receptor's source is a man aged 55-75 years in good health. The sequencing sample was made of blood. CDR3 loop: CASSLGPMTGGPLTSRSSYEQYF. In nucleotides, the CDR3 is TGTGCCAGCAGCTTAGGACCAATGACGGGGGGGCCTCTCACCTCTCGGAGCTCCTACGAGCAGTACTTC.